The 18 T cell receptor beta chains below were found in one sample sequenced in a study of shared clonotypes between healthy human individuals (dated by TCRdb to between 2020 and 2021). Library generation was performed with the immunoSEQ multiplex PCR assay. The immuneACCESS repertoire file appears here via TCRdb, limited to in-frame rearrangements. These files lack a portion of the clones; in checked studies, under half of the deficit traces to unresolved V genes, and the cause of the others is not known. The sample table contains more than 2 million clones; only one count was recorded for 85% to 95% of them. The ten top clones hold 0.1% to 0.15% of the sample. The sequencing sample was made of naive CD4+ T cells sorted from blood. The cell subset or site label corresponds to: CD45RA+ positively selected. The receptor set was obtained from a man in his late teens or twenties in good health.

As to this clone: Other DNA sequences in this specimen translate into the identical CDR3. The rearrangement uses TRBV2 and TRBJ2-7; D is perhaps TRBD2 (5 bases). CDR1 and CDR2 from the germline V gene are SNHLY and FYNNEI. The CDR3 is 12 amino acids. Trimming removed 8 bases at V and 0 bases at J, with 8 bases between. CDR3 DNA sequence: TGTGCCAGCCGAGGGAGCTCCTACGAGCAGTACTTC. Its protein product is CASRGSSYEQYF.

V gene TRBV29-1 combines with J gene TRBJ1-5; TRBD1 matches 8 bases. Trimming cost V 4 bases and J 5 bases; bases outside gene matches: 7. Germline V gene data show CDR1 as SQVTM and CDR2 as ANQGSEA. This CDR3 comprises 14 residues. This CDR3 reads CSVGAVGQDQPQHF. CDR3 DNA: TGCAGCGTTGGGGCTGTGGGACAGGATCAGCCCCAGCATTTT.

Notes on this clone: Other DNA sequences within the sample encode an identical CDR3. The CDR3 here is CASSVGLAGETQYF. Written as DNA, the CDR3 is TGTGCCAGCAGCGTAGGACTAGCGGGAGAGACCCAGTACTTC. The V gene is TRBV9, the J gene TRBJ2-5; 10 positions match TRBD2. V was pared by 0 bases and J by 4 bases, with 0 bases of the junction left unmatched. In germline, CDR1 is SGDLS, CDR2 YYNGEE. The CDR3 loop spans 14 amino acids.

The chain couples TRBV18 to TRBJ2-7; D is undetermined. The CDR3 contains 15 residues. Deletions cut 6 bases from V and 3 bases from J, with 18 bases between. The germline CDR1 and CDR2 sequences are KGHSH and LQKENI. The CDR3 here is CASSIGPTGYYEQYF. CDR3 in DNA: TGTGCCAGCTCCATCGGGCCAACGGGTTACTACGAGCAGTACTTC. The variable domain in full, completed from reference TRBV18 and TRBJ2-7, reads NAGVMQNPRHLVRRRGQEARLRCSPMKGHSHVYWYRQLPEEGLKFMVYLQKENIIDESGMPKERFSAEFPKEGPSILRIQQVVRGDSAAYFCASSIGPTGYYEQYFGPGTRLTVT.

The sample holds many counts of this clone. At the DNA level, this CDR3 is encoded by other sequences in the same sample as well. The chain combines TRBV2 with TRBJ2-5, with no clear D. The germline gives CDR1 SNHLY, CDR2 FYNNEI. The V and J ends lost 3 bases and 2 bases respectively, with 4 bases between them. The CDR3 sequence is 12 residues long. The CDR3 is CASSDLQETQYF. In DNA, the CDR3 is TGTGCCAGCAGTGACCTACAAGAGACCCAGTACTTC.

The V and J genes are TRBV15 and TRBJ2-5; no firm D call. V was shortened by 1 base and J by 4 bases, with 10 bases between the two germline ends. Germline lookup yields CDR1 LNHNV and CDR2 YYDKDF (reference sequence). This CDR3 comprises 14 residues. CDR3 DNA sequence: TGTGCCACCAGCAGAGGAGGCGTCCCAGAGACCCAGTACTTC. Amino acid sequence: CATSRGGVPETQYF. The complete variable domain, with remaining parts taken from reference TRBV15 and TRBJ2-5, reads DAMVIQNPRYQVTQFGKPVTLSCSQTLNHNVMYWYQQKSSQAPKLLFHYYDKDFNNEADTPDNFQSRRPNTSFCFLDIRSPGLGDTAMYLCATSRGGVPETQYFGPGTRLLVL.

The chain links TRBV6-1 to TRBJ1-5; D is undetermined. The V end lost 7 bases, the J end lost 5 bases, and 3 bases lay between the germline ends. In germline, CDR1 is MNHNS, CDR2 SASEGT. This CDR3 contains 10 residues. CDR3: CASNYQPQHF. In DNA, the CDR3 is TGTGCCAGCAACTATCAGCCCCAGCATTTT.

V gene TRBV7-8 combines with J gene TRBJ1-5; 9 nucleotides match TRBD1. The CDR3 loop spans 16 amino acids. The V gene end was trimmed by 1 base and the J gene end by 4 bases; junction bases not matched to a gene: 5. Germline values: CDR1 SGHVS, CDR2 FQNEAQ. The CDR3 spells CASSLGWDRVNQPQHF. The CDR3 DNA reads TGTGCCAGCAGCTTAGGTTGGGACAGGGTAAATCAGCCCCAGCATTTT.

The chain carries TRBV5-1 and TRBJ1-2; 9 bases align to TRBD1. Losses at the gene ends were 4 bases for V and 6 bases for J; bases not matched to a gene: 7. Per germline, CDR1 SGHRS and CDR2 YFSETQ. This CDR3 contains 14 residues. The CDR3 is CASSPWDRANGYTF. In DNA, the CDR3 is TGCGCCAGCAGCCCTTGGGACAGGGCAAATGGCTACACCTTC.

DNA of the CDR3: TGTGCCAGCAGCGTTAATCCCACCCAAGAGACCCAGTACTTC. The encoded protein is CASSVNPTQETQYF. This chain connects TRBV9 to TRBJ2-5; no reliable D call. The CDR3 is 14 residues long. Germline loops: CDR1 SGDLS, CDR2 YYNGEE. V shed 2 bases and J shed 1 base, with 9 bases lying between them. The variable domain in full, completed from reference TRBV9 and TRBJ2-5, reads DSGVTQTPKHLITATGQRVTLRCSPRSGDLSVYWYQQSLDQGLQFLIQYYNGEERAKGNILERFSAQQFPDLHSELNLSSLELGDSALYFCASSVNPTQETQYFGPGTRLLVL.

The chain employs TRBV25-1 and TRBJ1-2, with D perhaps TRBD1 (5 bases). Germline CDR1 is MGHDK and CDR2 is SYGVNS. V was shortened by 5 bases and J by 5 bases, with 9 bases between the two germline ends. The CDR3 runs 12 residues. CDR3: CASSPGGYGYTF. Here the CDR3 DNA reads TGTGCCAGCAGTCCCGGGGGGTATGGCTACACCTTC.

The chain has TRBV18 and TRBJ1-1; the D is unclear. This CDR3 spans 14 amino acids. Trimming stripped 10 bases from V and 4 bases from J, with 19 bases between. Germline CDR1 is KGHSH and CDR2 is LQKENI. The CDR3: CATSKGSEITEAFF. As DNA, the CDR3 is TGTGCCACCTCGAAGGGTTCCGAAATCACTGAAGCTTTCTTT.

V usage is TRBV5-1 and J usage is TRBJ2-3, with D uncertain. Deletions cut 4 bases from V and 2 bases from J, with 8 bases between. In germline, CDR1 is SGHRS, CDR2 YFSETQ. The CDR3 runs 13 residues. CDR3 in amino acids: CASSEPATDTQYF. In DNA, the CDR3 is TGCGCCAGCAGCGAACCAGCCACAGATACGCAGTATTTT. Filled out from reference TRBV5-1 and TRBJ2-3, the complete variable domain reads KAGVTQTPRYLIKTRGQQVTLSCSPISGHRSVSWYQQTPGQGLQFLFEYFSETQRNKGNFPGRFSGRQFSNSRSEMNVSTLELGDSALYLCASSEPATDTQYFGPGTRLTVL.

The V gene is TRBV7-8, the J gene TRBJ1-6; D is unresolved. Deletions cut 1 base from V and 8 bases from J, with 6 bases between. Germline CDR1 SGHVS, CDR2 FQNEAQ. This CDR3 has 13 residues. The CDR3 region is CASSLVPDSPLHF. In DNA form, the CDR3 reads TGTGCCAGCAGCTTAGTCCCGGATTCACCCCTCCACTTT.

The V call is TRBV19, the J call TRBJ2-5; TRBD1 agrees at 7 bases. This CDR3 spans 14 amino acids. Germline lookup yields CDR1 LNHDA and CDR2 SQIVND (reference sequence). After removal of 5 bases from V and 2 bases from J, the junction contained 5 bases not matched to a gene. Here the CDR3 reads CASSSWGQQETQYF. CDR3 bases: TGTGCCAGTAGTTCCTGGGGACAGCAAGAGACCCAGTACTTC.

A word on this clone: The same CDR3 arises from other DNA sequences in this sample as well. The V and J genes are TRBV28 and TRBJ1-5; D unresolved. V lost 2 bases, J lost 2 bases, and 7 bases lay in between. Germline-derived CDR1 and CDR2 are MDHEN and SYDVKM. The CDR3 is 14 residues long. The CDR3 sequence: CASSLGVGNQPQHF. For the CDR3, the DNA is TGTGCCAGCAGTTTAGGGGTCGGCAATCAGCCCCAGCATTTT.

The J gene is TRBJ2-7, the V gene TRBV7-9; tentatively, D is TRBD1 (6 bases). The germline V gene encodes CDR1 SEHNR and CDR2 FQNEAQ (reference sequence). The CDR3 consists of 12 residues. Trimming removed 4 bases from V and 5 bases from J, with 9 bases in between. CDR3 sequence: CASSSDRHEQYF. As DNA, the CDR3 is TGTGCCAGCAGCTCGGACAGACACGAGCAGTACTTC.

This chain uses TRBV11-2 with TRBJ2-1, with D tentatively TRBD2 (5 bases). V was clipped by 0 bases and J by 6 bases, with 6 bases between them. CDR3 length: 13 amino acids. Germline V gives CDR1 SGHAT, CDR2 FQNNGV. The CDR3 DNA is TGTGCCAGCAGCTTAGATCTAGCCAATGAGCAGTTCTTC. It is translated as CASSLDLANEQFF. Supplemented by reference TRBV11-2 and TRBJ2-1, the full variable domain reads EAGVAQSPRYKIIEKRQSVAFWCNPISGHATLYWYQQILGQGPKLLIQFQNNGVVDDSQLPKDRFSAERLKGVDSTLKIQPAKLEDSAVYLCASSLDLANEQFFGPGTRLTVL.